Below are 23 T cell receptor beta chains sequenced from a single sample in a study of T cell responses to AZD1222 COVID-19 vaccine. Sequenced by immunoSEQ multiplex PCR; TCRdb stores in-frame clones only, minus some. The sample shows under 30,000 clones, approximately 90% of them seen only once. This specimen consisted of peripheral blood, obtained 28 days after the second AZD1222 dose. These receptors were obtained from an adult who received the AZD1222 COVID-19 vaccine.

This chain's CDR3 is CASSLRRGGDSNYGYTF. The CDR3, as DNA: TGTGCCAGCAGCTTGCGCAGGGGAGGGGATTCTAACTATGGCTACACCTTC. The V gene is TRBV5-6, the J gene TRBJ1-2; maybe TRBD1 (6 bases). The germline V gene has CDR1 SGHDT and CDR2 YYEEEE. V lost 1 base and J lost 0, with 16 bases in between. The CDR3 runs 17 residues. Filled out from reference TRBV5-6 and TRBJ1-2, the complete variable domain reads DAGVTQSPTHLIKTRGQQVTLRCSPKSGHDTVSWYQQALGQGPQFIFQYYEEEERQRGNFPDRFSGHQFPNYSSELNVNALLLGDSALYLCASSLRRGGDSNYGYTFGSGTRLTVV.

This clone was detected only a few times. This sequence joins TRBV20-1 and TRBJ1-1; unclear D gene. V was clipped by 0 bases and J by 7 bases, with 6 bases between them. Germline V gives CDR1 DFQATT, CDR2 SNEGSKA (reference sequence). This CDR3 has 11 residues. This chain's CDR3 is CSARERLEAFF. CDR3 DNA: TGCAGTGCTAGAGAACGGCTTGAAGCTTTCTTT.

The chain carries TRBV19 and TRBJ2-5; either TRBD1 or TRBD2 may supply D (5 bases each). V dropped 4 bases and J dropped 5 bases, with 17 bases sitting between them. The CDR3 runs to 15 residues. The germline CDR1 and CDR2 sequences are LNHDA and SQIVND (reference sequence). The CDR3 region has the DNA TGTGCCAGTAGTACCCGGGACGGAGGTCGCGAGACCCAGTACTTC. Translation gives CASSTRDGGRETQYF.

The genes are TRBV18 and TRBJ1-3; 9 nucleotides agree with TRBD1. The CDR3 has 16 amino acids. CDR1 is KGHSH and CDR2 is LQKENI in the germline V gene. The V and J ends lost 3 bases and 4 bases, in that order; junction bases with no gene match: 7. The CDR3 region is CASSPPHGTGGNTIYF. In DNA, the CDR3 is TGTGCCAGCTCACCTCCCCACGGGACAGGGGGAAACACCATATATTTT.

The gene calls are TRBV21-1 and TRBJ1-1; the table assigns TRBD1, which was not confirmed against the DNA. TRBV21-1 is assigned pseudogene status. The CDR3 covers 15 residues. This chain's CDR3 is CASSKGTGGFTEAFF. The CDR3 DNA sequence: TGTGCCAGCAGCAAGGGGACAGGGGGCTTCACTGAAGCTTTCTTT.

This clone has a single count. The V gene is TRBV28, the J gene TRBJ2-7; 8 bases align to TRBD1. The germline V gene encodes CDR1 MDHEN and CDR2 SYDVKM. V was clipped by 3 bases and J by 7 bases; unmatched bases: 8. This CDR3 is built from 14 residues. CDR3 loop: CASSLMQGAREQYF. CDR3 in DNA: TGTGCCAGCAGTTTGATGCAGGGGGCGCGTGAGCAGTACTTC.

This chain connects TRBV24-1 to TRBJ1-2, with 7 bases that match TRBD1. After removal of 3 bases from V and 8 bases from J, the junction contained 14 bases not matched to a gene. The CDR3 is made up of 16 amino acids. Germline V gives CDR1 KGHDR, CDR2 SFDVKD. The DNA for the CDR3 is TGTGCCACCAGTGATCCTCCAGGGACAGCTTATGGCGGCTACACCTTC. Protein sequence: CATSDPPGTAYGGYTF.

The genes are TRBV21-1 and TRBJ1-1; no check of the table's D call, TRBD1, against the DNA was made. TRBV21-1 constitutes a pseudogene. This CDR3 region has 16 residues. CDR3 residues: CASSKAWVRGSTEAFF. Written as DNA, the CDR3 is TGTGCCAGCAGCAAAGCGTGGGTCAGGGGAAGCACTGAAGCTTTCTTT.

CDR3 sequence (DNA): TGTGCCAGCAGCAAACCACAGGGGGCTAACACCGGGGAGCTGTTTTTT. Its protein is CASSKPQGANTGELFF. V is TRBV5-4 and J is TRBJ2-2; 9 nucleotides align to TRBD1. Germline lookup yields CDR1 SGHNT and CDR2 YYREEE (reference sequence). V was clipped by 4 bases and J by 2 bases; unmatched bases: 6. This CDR3 comprises 16 residues.

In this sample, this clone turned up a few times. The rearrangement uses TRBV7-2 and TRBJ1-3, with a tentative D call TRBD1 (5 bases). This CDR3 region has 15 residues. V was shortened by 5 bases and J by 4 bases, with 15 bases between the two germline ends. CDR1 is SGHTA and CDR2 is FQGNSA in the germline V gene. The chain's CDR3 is CASSLSWGQGNTIYF. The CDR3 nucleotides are TGTGCCAGCAGCCTCTCGTGGGGCCAGGGAAACACCATATATTTT.

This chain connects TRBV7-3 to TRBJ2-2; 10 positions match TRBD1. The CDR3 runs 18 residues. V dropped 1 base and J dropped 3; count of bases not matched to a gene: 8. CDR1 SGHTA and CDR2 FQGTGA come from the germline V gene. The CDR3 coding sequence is TGTGCCAGCAGCTTAAGCGGGAGGACAGGGGGTGACACCGGGGAGCTGTTTTTT. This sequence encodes CASSLSGRTGGDTGELFF.

The CDR3 region is CASSYEQYF. CDR3 DNA: TGTGCCAGCAGCTACGAGCAGTACTTC. The rearrangement links TRBV7-9 to TRBJ2-7; D remains unclear. This CDR3 is built from 9 residues. The V and J ends lost 4 bases and 5 bases respectively, with 0 bases between them. Germline V gene lookup returns CDR1 SEHNR and CDR2 FQNEAQ (reference sequence).

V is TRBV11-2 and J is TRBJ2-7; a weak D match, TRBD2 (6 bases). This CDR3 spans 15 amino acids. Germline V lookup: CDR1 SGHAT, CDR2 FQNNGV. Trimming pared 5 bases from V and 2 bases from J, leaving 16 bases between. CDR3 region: CASSPRRGGTYEQYF. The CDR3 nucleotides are TGTGCCAGCAGCCCCCGGCGGGGAGGCACCTACGAGCAGTACTTC. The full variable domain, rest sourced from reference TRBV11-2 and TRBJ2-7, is EAGVAQSPRYKIIEKRQSVAFWCNPISGHATLYWYQQILGQGPKLLIQFQNNGVVDDSQLPKDRFSAERLKGVDSTLKIQPAKLEDSAVYLCASSPRRGGTYEQYFGPGTRLTVT.

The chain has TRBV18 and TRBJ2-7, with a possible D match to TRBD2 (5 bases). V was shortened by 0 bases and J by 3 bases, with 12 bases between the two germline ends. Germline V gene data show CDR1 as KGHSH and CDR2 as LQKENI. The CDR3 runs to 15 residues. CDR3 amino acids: CASSPPTGSLYEQYF. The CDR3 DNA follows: TGTGCCAGCTCACCACCCACGGGGAGCCTCTACGAGCAGTACTTC.

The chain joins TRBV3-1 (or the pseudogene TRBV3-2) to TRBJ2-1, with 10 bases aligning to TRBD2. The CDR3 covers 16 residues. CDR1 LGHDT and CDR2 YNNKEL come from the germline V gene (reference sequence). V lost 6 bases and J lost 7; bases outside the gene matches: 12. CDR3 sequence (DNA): TGTGCCAGCAGTCGCACTTTAGCGGGAGGAGGGAATGAGCAGTTCTTC. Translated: CASSRTLAGGGNEQFF.

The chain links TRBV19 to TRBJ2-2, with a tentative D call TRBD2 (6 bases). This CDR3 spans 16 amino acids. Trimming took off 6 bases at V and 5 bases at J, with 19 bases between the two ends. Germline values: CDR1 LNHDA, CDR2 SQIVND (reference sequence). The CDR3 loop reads CASRGPGGGGTGELFF. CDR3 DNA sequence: TGTGCCAGTAGAGGACCCGGGGGAGGTGGAACCGGGGAGCTGTTTTTT.

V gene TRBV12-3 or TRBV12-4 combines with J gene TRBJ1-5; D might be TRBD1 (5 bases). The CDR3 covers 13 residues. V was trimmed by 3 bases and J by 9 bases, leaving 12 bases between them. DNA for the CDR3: TGTGCCAGCAGTTTGGGGGTATTCGGGCCCCAGCATTTT. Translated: CASSLGVFGPQHF.

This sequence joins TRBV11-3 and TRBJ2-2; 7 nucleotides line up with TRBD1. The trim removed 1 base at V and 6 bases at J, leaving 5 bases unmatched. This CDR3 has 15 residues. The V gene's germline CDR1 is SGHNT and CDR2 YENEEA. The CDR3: CASSLGLTGSGELFF. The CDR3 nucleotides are TGTGCCAGCAGCTTAGGCCTGACAGGGTCCGGGGAGCTGTTTTTT. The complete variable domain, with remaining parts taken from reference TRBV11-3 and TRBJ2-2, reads EAGVVQSPRYKIIEKKQPVAFWCNPISGHNTLYWYLQNLGQGPELLIRYENEEAVDDSQLPKDRFSAERLKGVDSTLKIQPAELGDSAVYLCASSLGLTGSGELFFGEGSRLTVL.

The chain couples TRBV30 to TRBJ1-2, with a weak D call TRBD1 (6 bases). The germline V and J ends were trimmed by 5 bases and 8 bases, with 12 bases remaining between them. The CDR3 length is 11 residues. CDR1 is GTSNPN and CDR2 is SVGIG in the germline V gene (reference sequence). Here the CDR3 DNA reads TGTGCCTGGGGAACAGGGCACGGCTACACCTTC. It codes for CAWGTGHGYTF.

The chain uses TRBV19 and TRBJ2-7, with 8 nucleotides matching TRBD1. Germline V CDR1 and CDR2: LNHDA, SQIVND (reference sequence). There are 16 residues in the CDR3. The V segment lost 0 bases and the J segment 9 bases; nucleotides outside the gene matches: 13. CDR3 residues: CASSIDHGTGLIWQYF. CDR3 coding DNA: TGTGCCAGTAGTATAGATCACGGGACAGGACTAATTTGGCAGTACTTC. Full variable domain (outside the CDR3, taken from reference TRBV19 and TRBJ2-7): DGGITQSPKYLFRKEGQNVTLSCEQNLNHDAMYWYRQDPGQGLRLIYYSQIVNDFQKGDIAEGYSVSREKKESFPLTVTSAQKNPTAFYLCASSIDHGTGLIWQYFGPGTRLTVT.

CDR3 amino acids: CAWSVGQGAHEKLFF. CDR3 nucleotide sequence: TGTGCCTGGAGTGTGGGGCAGGGGGCCCATGAAAAACTGTTTTTT. This rearrangement joins TRBV30 to TRBJ1-4, with TRBD1 identical over 8 bases. Germline lookup yields CDR1 GTSNPN and CDR2 SVGIG (reference sequence). This CDR3 contains 15 residues. The J segment lost 6 bases and the V segment lost 0 bases, leaving 6 bases of the junction unmatched.

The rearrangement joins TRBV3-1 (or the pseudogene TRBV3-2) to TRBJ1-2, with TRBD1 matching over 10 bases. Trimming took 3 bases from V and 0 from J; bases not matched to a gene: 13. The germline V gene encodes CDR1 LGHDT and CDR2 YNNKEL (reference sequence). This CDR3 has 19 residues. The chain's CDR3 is CASSHEGDRGKTANYGYTF. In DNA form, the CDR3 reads TGTGCCAGCAGCCATGAAGGGGACAGGGGAAAAACAGCTAACTATGGCTACACCTTC.

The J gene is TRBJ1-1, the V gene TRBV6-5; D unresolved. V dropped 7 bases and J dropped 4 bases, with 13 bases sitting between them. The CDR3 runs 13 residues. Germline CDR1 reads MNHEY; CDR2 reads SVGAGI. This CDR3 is CASTPAGGTEAFF. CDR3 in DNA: TGTGCCAGCACCCCGGCGGGCGGCACTGAAGCTTTCTTT.